What follows describes a single TCR beta chain. Its recognized antigen is unknown. The input lacks base qualities; no much larger clone sits a single base away. This sample was taken from a study of blood T cell repertoires in COVID-19 (dated by TCRdb to 2020 to 2021). The study in broad terms: Collaborator samples came from the United States, Italy and Spain and covered acute and convalescent phases of COVID-19. The material from the prospective study consisted of cDNA or gDNA derived from T cells, B-cell-depleted T cells, or PBMCs. Subjects who had been exposed to COVID-19, were actively infected with it, or had recovered from it provided the deeply sampled blood TCRbeta repertoires that made up the dataset. The repertoires were released in a freely available public database intended as a resource for research on the immune response to SARS-CoV-2. The samples were drawn from two sources: the first 160 participants of the ongoing ImmuneRACE study, and 1,254 subjects contributed by 6 global collaborators. Sample metadata almost always included a de-identified subject ID, COVID-19 status, age in years and sex. Where available, HLA class I and class II types were obtained from metadata supplied by the sample provider rather than from assay-based typing.

The CDR3 runs 12 amino acids, cysteine and phenylalanine included. Solely the CDR3 DNA is kept, with 36 bases framed from the first base. V and J are truncated by 1 base and 10 bases respectively, leaving an intervening sequence of 10 bases. General findings and caveats noted by the study authors: The quantity of clinical and demographic metadata differed by source and by participant and was supplied without curation.

Enrolling through a virtual design, the prospective study's participants ranged in age from roughly 18 to 89 years and lived across more than 20 United States geographic areas. In the prospective study, participants were assigned to cohorts based on the clinical history participants reported in a screening survey and a study questionnaire. In the prospective study, mobile phlebotomists collected whole blood, serum and a nasopharyngeal or oropharyngeal swab from each participant. Over a 2-month period, participants in the prospective study had the option of providing additional blood draws and questionnaires. Before DNA extraction, prospective study blood samples were shipped either frozen or at room temperature. TCRbeta CDR3 regions were amplified from genomic DNA by means of the immunoSEQ Assay, a bias-controlled multiplex PCR. Processing in the source paper ran as follows. Within the assay, amplification of reference gene primers was used to estimate how many nucleated cells each sample contained. Sequence reads were collapsed and filtered to measure the absolute abundance of every unique TCRbeta CDR3 rearrangement. For each sample, productive Simpson clonality was calculated by taking the square root of Simpson's diversity index across productive rearrangements. The table was pulled from immuneACCESS by TCRdb, which kept in-frame rearrangements only. Such tables lose some clones; where checked, under half of the loss comes from unresolved V genes, and the rest has no known cause. The V and J calls and the clone size are those of that table, but D and trimming were determined from the DNA. Counted in this sample were 150,000 to 200,000 clones; approximately 84% of them appeared once. The ten largest account for around 1.3% of the sample.

The sequence links TRBV12-3 or TRBV12-4 to TRBJ1-2, with an unclear D gene assignment. The receptor's source is a human donor with acute COVID-19. The donor label of this sample is uncertain. Sequences were obtained from PBMCs or T cells enriched from blood (not recorded which). The CDR3 reads as follows: CASSLGREDYTF. The nucleotides read TGTGCCAGCAGTTTAGGTAGGGAGGACTACACCTTC.